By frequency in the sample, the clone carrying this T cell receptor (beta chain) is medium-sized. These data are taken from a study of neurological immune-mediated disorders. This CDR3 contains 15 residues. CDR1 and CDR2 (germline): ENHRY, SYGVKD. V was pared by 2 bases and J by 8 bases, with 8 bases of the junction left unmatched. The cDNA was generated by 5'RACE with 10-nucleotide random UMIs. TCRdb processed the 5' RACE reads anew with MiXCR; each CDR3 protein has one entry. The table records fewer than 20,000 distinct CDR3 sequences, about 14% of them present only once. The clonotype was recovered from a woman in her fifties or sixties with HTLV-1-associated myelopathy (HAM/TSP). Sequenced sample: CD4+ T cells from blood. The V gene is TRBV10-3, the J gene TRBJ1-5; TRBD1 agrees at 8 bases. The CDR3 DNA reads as TGTGCCATCAGTGAGGGTACAGGGGGTAAGGAGCCCCAGCATTTT. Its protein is CAISEGTGGKEPQHF.